The T cell receptor (beta chain) under discussion was sequenced for a study of PD-1 blockade in classical Hodgkin lymphoma. General study findings and limits: CD4+ TCR diversity, unlike CD8+, rose significantly by C4D1. Reasons behind the repertoire differences stay unclear, perhaps disease activity or earlier therapy. The study found complete responders had baseline diversity similar to newly diagnosed patients.

This clone was found once. Its antigen is still unknown. Generated by immunoSEQ multiplex PCR, the TCRdb table keeps only in-frame clones and is missing some. The top ten clones hold approximately 15% of a sample with 75,000 to 100,000 clones, about four fifths of them seen once. No patient escaped relapse after autologous stem cell transplantation, and brentuximab vedotin exposure varied. Patients had relapsed/refractory classical Hodgkin lymphoma with complete response, partial response or progressive disease as best response. This CDR3 region has 14 residues. The junction had 1 base not matched to a gene; V was cut back by 5 bases and J by 0 bases. CDR1 is LNHNV and CDR2 is YYDKDF in the germline V gene (reference sequence).

The J gene is TRBJ1-1, the V gene TRBV15; 9 nucleotides align to TRBD1. This TCR derives from a human donor with classical Hodgkin lymphoma. Here the sequenced sample was peripheral blood mononuclear cells (PBMCs), taken before the second cycle of nivolumab. In DNA form, the CDR3 reads TGTGCCACCAGCGGGGACAGGGTGAACACTGAAGCTTTCTTT. This codes for CATSGDRVNTEAFF.